This T cell receptor beta chain was profiled in a study of blood T cell repertoires in COVID-19. Turning to the study itself: From the United States, Italy and Spain came samples of acute and convalescent COVID-19. T cells, B-cell-depleted T cells, or PBMCs provided the cDNA or gDNA that served as material.

Per the authors' pipeline: How many nucleated cells were present was estimated from reference gene primer amplification. Repertoires were generated with immunoSEQ multiplex PCR, while TCRdb's copy carries only in-frame clones and drops some. That table supplies the V and J calls and clone size; D and trimming were determined from the DNA. This sample has about 260,000 clones, with 80% to 90% found just once. The CDR3 is made up of 14 amino acids. The junction had 1 base not matched to a gene; V was cut back by 3 bases and J by 1 base. Germline loops: CDR1 KGHSH, CDR2 LQKENI. Material: peripheral blood. J is TRBJ1-1 and V is TRBV18; 8 nucleotides line up with TRBD1. The sequence was obtained from a woman in her forties with acute or convalescent COVID-19. The CDR3 loop is CASSPQGANTEAFF. Here the CDR3 DNA reads TGTGCCAGCTCACCCCAGGGGGCGAACACTGAAGCTTTCTTT.